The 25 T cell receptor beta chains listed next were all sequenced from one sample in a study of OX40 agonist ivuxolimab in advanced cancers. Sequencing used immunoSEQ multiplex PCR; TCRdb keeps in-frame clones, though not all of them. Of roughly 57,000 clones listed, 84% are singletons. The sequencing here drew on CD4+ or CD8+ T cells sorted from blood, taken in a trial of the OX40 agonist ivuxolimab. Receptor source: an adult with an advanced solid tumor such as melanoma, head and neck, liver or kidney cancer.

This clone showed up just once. CDR3 sequence: CASTRGRTGELFF. CDR3 DNA: TGCGCCAGCACCAGGGGTCGGACCGGGGAGCTGTTTTTT. This sequence joins TRBV5-1 and TRBJ2-2; possibly TRBD1 for D (6 bases). The CDR3 spans 13 residues. V was trimmed by 6 bases and J by 5 bases, leaving 11 bases between them. Germline CDR1 is SGHRS and CDR2 is YFSETQ. The entire variable domain, with the rest obtained from reference TRBV5-1 and TRBJ2-2, is as follows: KAGVTQTPRYLIKTRGQQVTLSCSPISGHRSVSWYQQTPGQGLQFLFEYFSETQRNKGNFPGRFSGRQFSNSRSEMNVSTLELGDSALYLCASTRGRTGELFFGEGSRLTVL.

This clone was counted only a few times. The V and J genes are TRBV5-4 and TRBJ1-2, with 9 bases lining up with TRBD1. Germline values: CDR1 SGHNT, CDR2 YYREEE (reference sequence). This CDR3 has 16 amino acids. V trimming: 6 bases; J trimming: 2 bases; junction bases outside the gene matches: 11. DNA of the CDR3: TGTGCCAGCACCGAGTCCACAGGGGGCATCAACTATGGCTACACCTTC. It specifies CASTESTGGINYGYTF.

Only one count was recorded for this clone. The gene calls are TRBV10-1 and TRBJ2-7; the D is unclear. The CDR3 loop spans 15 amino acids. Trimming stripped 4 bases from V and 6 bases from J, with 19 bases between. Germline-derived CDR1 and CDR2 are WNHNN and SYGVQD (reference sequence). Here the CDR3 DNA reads TGCGCCAGCAGTGGAGCCAATGCTCTAAAAACCGAGCAGTACTTC. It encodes CASSGANALKTEQYF.

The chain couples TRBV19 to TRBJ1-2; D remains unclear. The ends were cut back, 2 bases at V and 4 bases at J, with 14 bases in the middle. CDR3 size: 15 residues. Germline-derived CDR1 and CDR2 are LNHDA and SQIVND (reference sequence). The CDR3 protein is CASSILERGTYGYTF. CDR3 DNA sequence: TGTGCCAGTAGTATATTGGAACGGGGAACCTATGGCTACACCTTC.

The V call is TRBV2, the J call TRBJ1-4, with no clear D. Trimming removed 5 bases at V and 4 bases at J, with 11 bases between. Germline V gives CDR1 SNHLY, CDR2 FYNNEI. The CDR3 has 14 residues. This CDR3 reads CASSRMEFNEKLFF. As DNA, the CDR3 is TGTGCCAGCAGTAGAATGGAGTTTAATGAAAAACTGTTTTTT. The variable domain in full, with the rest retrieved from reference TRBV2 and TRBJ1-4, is EPEVTQTPSHQVTQMGQEVILRCVPISNHLYFYWYRQILGQKVEFLVSFYNNEISEKSEIFDDQFSVERPDGSNFTLKIRSTKLEDSAMYFCASSRMEFNEKLFFGSGTQLSVL.

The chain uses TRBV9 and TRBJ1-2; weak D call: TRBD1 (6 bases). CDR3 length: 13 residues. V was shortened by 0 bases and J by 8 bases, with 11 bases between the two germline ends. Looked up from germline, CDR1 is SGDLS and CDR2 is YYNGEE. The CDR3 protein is CASSVGPGAGYTF. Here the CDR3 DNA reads TGTGCCAGCAGCGTAGGGCCGGGGGCCGGCTACACCTTC.

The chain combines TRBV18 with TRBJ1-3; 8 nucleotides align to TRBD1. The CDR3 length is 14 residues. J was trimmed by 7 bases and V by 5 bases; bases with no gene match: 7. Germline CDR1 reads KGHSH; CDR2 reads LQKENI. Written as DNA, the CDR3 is TGTGCCAGCTCATTCGGACAGGGTTTGAACACCATATATTTT. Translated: CASSFGQGLNTIYF.

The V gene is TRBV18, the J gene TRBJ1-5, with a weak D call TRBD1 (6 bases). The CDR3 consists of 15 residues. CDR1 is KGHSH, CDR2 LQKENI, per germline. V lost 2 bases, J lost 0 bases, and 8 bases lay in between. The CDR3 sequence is CASSPNRVSNQPQHF. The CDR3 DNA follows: TGTGCCAGCTCACCAAACAGGGTTAGCAATCAGCCCCAGCATTTT. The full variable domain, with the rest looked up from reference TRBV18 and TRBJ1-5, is NAGVMQNPRHLVRRRGQEARLRCSPMKGHSHVYWYRQLPEEGLKFMVYLQKENIIDESGMPKERFSAEFPKEGPSILRIQQVVRGDSAAYFCASSPNRVSNQPQHFGDGTRLSIL.

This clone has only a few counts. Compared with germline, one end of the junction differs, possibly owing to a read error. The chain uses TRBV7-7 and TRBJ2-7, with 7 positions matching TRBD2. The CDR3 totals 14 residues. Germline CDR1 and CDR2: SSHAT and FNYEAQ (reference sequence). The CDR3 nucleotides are TGTGCTAGCAGCCCCGGACTAGGAAGCAACGAGCAGTACTTC. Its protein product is CASSPGLGSNEQYF.

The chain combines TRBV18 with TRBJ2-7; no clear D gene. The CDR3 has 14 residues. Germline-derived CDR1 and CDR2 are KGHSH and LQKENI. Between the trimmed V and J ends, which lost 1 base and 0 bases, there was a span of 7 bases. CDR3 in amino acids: CASSPRANSYEQYF. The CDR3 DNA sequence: TGTGCCAGCTCACCACGGGCCAACTCCTACGAGCAGTACTTC.

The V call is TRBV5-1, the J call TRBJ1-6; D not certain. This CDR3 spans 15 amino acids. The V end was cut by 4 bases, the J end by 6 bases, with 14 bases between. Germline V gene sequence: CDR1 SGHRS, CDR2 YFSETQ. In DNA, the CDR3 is TGCGCCAGCAGCCCCGACGGGGTAGCTAATTCACCCCTCCACTTT. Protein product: CASSPDGVANSPLHF.

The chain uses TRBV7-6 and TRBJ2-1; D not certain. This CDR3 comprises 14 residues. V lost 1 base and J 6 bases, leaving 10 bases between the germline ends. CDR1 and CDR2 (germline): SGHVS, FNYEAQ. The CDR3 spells CASSLDLGRNEQFF. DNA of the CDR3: TGTGCCAGCAGCTTAGATCTCGGACGCAATGAGCAGTTCTTC. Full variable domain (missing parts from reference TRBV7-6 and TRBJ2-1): GAGVSQSPRYKVTKRGQDVALRCDPISGHVSLYWYRQALGQGPEFLTYFNYEAQQDKSGLPNDRFSAERPEGSISTLTIQRTEQRDSAMYRCASSLDLGRNEQFFGPGTRLTVL.

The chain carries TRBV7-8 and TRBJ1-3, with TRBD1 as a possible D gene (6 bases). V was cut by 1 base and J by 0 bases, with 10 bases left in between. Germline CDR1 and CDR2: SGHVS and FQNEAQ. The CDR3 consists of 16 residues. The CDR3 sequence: CASSLGGASSGNTIYF. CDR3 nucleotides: TGTGCCAGCAGCTTAGGGGGGGCTTCCTCTGGAAACACCATATATTTT.

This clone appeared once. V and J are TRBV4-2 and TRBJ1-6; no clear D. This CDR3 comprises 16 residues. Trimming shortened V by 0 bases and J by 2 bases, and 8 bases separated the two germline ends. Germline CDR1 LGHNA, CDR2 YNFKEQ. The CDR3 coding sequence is TGTGCCAGCAGCCAAGAGTCAAGTCCCTATAATTCACCCCTCCACTTT. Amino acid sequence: CASSQESSPYNSPLHF.

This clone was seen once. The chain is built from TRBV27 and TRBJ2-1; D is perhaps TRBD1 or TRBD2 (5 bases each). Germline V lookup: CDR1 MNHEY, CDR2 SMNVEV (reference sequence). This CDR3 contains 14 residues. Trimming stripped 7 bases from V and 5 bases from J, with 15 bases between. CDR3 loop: CASIPLGRDNEQFF. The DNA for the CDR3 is TGTGCCAGCATTCCGCTGGGACGAGACAATGAGCAGTTCTTC.

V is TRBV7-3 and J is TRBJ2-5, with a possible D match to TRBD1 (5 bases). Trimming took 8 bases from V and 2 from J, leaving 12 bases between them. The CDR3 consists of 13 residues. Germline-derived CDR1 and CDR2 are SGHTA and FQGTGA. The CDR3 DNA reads TGTGCCAGCGCCAGGGCGAAGCAAGAGACCCAGTACTTC. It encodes CASARAKQETQYF.

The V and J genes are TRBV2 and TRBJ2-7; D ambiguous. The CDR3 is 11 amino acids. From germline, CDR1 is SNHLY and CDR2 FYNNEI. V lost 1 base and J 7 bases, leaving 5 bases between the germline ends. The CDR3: CASSEGAEQYF. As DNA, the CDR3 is TGTGCCAGCAGTGAAGGGGCAGAGCAGTACTTC.

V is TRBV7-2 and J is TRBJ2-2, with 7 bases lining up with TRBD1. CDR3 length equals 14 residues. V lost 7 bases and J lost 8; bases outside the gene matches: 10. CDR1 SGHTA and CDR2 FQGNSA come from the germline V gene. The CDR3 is CASNRPGQAGELFF. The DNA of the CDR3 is TGTGCCAGCAACCGGCCCGGACAGGCTGGGGAGCTGTTTTTT. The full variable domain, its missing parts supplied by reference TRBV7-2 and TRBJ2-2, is GAGVSQSPSNKVTEKGKDVELRCDPISGHTALYWYRQSLGQGLEFLIYFQGNSAPDKSGLPSDRFSAERTGGSVSTLTIQRTQQEDSAVYLCASNRPGQAGELFFGEGSRLTVL.

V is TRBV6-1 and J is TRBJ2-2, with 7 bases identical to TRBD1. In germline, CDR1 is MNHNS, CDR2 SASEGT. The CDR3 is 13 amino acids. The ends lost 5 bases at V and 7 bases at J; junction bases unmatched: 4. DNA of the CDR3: TGTGCCAGCAGTCGTGACAGGGTCGGGGAGCTGTTTTTT. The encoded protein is CASSRDRVGELFF.

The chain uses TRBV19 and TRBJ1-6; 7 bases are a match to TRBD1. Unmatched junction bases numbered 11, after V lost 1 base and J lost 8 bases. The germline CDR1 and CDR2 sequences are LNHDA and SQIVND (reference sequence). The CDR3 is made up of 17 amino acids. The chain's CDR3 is CASSIGVPDRVDSPLHF. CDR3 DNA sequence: TGTGCCAGTAGTATAGGGGTTCCCGACAGGGTTGATTCACCCCTCCACTTT.

The CDR3 DNA follows: TGTGCCAGCAGTTCCTCCCTGGGGCAGGGGCTAGACTATGGCTACACCTTC. Its protein product is CASSSSLGQGLDYGYTF. The V gene is TRBV27, the J gene TRBJ1-2, with D possibly being TRBD1 (6 bases). In germline, CDR1 is MNHEY, CDR2 SMNVEV (reference sequence). The CDR3 sequence is 17 residues long. The V end was cut by 4 bases, the J end by 3 bases, with 21 bases between.

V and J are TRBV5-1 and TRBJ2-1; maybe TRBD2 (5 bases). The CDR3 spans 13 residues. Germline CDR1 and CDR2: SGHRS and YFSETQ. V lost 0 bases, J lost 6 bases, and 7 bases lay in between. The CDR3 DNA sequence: TGCGCCAGCAGCTTGGGGCTAGCCAATGAGCAGTTCTTC. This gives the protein CASSLGLANEQFF.

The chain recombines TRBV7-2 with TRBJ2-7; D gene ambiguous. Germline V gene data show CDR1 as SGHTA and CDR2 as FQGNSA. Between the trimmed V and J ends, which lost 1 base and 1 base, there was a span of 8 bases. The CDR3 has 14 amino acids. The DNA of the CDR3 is TGTGCCAGCAGCTTAGACTATAATTCCTACGAGCAGTACTTC. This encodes CASSLDYNSYEQYF.

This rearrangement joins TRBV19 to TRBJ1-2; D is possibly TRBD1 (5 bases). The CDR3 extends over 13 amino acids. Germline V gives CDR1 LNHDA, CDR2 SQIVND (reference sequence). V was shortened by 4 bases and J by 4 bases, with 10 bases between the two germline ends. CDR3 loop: CASSSTGSYGYTF. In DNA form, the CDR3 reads TGTGCCAGTAGTAGTACAGGAAGCTATGGCTACACCTTC.

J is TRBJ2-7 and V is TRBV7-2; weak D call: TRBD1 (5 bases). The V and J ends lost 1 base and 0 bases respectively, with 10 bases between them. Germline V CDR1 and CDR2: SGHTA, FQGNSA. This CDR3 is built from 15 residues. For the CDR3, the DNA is TGTGCCAGCAGCTTAGGGGGCACTCTCTCCTACGAGCAGTACTTC. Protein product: CASSLGGTLSYEQYF.